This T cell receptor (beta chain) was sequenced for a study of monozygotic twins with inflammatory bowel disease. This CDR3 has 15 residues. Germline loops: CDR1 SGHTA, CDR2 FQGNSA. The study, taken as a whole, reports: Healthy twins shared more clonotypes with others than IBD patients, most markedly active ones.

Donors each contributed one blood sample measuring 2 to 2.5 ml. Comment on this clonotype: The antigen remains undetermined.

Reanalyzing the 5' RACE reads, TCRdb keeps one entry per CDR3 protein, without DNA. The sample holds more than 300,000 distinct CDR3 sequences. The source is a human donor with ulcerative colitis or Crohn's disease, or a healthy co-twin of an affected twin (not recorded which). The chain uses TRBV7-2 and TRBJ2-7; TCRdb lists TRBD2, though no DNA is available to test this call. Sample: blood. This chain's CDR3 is CASSPLGLAGGYQYF.